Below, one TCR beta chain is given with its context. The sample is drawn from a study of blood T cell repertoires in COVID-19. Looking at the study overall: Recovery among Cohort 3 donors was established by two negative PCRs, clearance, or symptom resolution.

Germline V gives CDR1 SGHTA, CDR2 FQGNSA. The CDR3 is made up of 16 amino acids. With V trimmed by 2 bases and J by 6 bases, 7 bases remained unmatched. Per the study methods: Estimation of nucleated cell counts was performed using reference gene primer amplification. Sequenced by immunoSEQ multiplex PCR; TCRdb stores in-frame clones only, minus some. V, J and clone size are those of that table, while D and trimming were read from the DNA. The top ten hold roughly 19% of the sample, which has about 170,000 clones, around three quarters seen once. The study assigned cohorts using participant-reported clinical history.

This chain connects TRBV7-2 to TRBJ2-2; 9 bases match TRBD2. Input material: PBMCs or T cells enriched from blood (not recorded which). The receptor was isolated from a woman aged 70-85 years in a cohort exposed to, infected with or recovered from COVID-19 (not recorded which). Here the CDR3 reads CASSLLAGGFSGELFF. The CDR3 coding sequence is TGTGCCAGCAGCTTATTGGCGGGAGGGTTTTCCGGGGAGCTGTTTTTT.